This TCR beta chain emerged from a study of molecular identifiers for immune sequencing clone quantification (dated by TCRdb to the late 2010s). Study-wide context: For a replicate experiment, the RNA from either approximately 20,000 or 100,000 naive CD8 T cells was divided into five aliquots, and four of those aliquots went on to sequencing. The study was a methods study using CD8 T cells to benchmark molecular-identifier clustering-based TCR repertoire sequencing (MIDCIRS) and TCR RNA copy counting. Study-wide conclusions, independent of this receptor: The naive libraries included spiked-in Jurkat TCR RNA (approximately 11 copies' worth), and this RNA is not part of the donor repertoire. In CMV-specific effector cells, clones with more than 20 RNA copies contained over 98% of molecules, whereas in naive cells such clones contained under 1% of molecules. When barcode sub-clustering was not used, chimeric consensus sequences inflated TCR diversity, with chimeras reaching as high as 47%. Highly expanded clone sizes could be underestimated because identical TCR molecules may share a barcode. Spiked-in Jurkat TCR RNA equal to a single cell's worth was reported to be detectable even within 1,200,000 naive CD8 T cells. Modeling indicated 2.5 to 3.5 TCR RNA copies recovered per cell, compared with roughly 10 by digital PCR, which implies a capture efficiency of 25% to 35%.

Receptor amplification or capture employed PCR. Sequencing took place on an Illumina HiSeq 4000. Bulk TCR libraries were made following a previously described method, with the TCR primers given in Table S5. Total RNA was purified with the Qiagen AllPrep DNA/RNA kit. Before any analysis, reads coming from multiple sequencing runs of the same library were combined into one pool. Regarding the original processing steps: Only reads with exact TCR constant sequence were kept, trimmed to 150 nt, and grouped by their 12-nt molecular barcodes. Reads in each barcode group were sub-clustered using a 15% Levenshtein threshold, and a quality-weighted consensus sequence was built for each RNA molecule. Non-functional sequences were removed, as were lower-count sequences one edit away from another. Based on a fit of two negative binomial distributions, barcode sub-clusters having less than 20% of the maximum read count were discarded. Using fastp trimming at Q25 and MiXCR clonotype assembly, TCRdb reanalyzed the public sequencing data and kept in-frame beta chains. Each entry merges the rows of one CDR3 protein and shows their most common DNA and genes. Here the V and J calls rest on TCRdb's processing, not on the authors' analysis. Counted in this sample were 85,000 to 95,000 distinct CDR3 sequences; around 20% of them appeared once. The ten top clones hold around 0.88% of the sample.

This clonotype was seen repeatedly, ten times or more. Its recognized antigen is unknown. No base qualities exist here, and no much larger clone lies one base off it. Libraries of naive CD8 T cells were built from anywhere between about 17,000 and 1,000,000 sorted cells, with 10%, 30% or 50% of the purified RNA used. Naive CD8 T cells, defined as CD8+CD4-CCR7+CD45RA+, were FACS-sorted into RLT Plus buffer on a BD FACSAria II. Roughly ten TCR copies' worth of Jurkat RNA were spiked into about 19,000-1,100,000 naive CD8 T cell samples to test detection sensitivity. Enrichment of CD8 T cells was done with RosetteSep CD8+ T Cell Enrichment Cocktail plus Ficoll-Paque, and ACK red cell lysis came afterward. V and J lose 0 bases and 5 bases, and a span of 14 bases separates them. Its CDR3 holds 16 amino acids, cysteine through phenylalanine. Only CDR3 DNA remains: 48 bases, in frame from the first base. Based on the germline V gene (reference sequence), the CDR1 and CDR2 sequences are PRHDT and FYEKMQ.

The source material was naive CD8+ T cells from blood, with Jurkat cell RNA spiked in. In light of the paper, this sample's cell subset or site label describes: FACS-sorted CD8+CD4-CCR7+CD45RA+ naive T cells. The V and J genes are TRBV13 and TRBJ2-1; the D gene lacks a confident call. This TCR derives from a human donor in good health. Some libraries in this study had Jurkat cell RNA spiked in. DNA sequence: TGTGCCAGCAGCTTAGGGCGGTTGGCAGTAAACAATGAGCAGTTCTTC. It translates to CASSLGRLAVNNEQFF.